One and the same sample provided the 25 T cell receptor beta chains below, sequenced in a study of cytomegalovirus exposure and HLA in healthy donors. Primers included in the PCR were 60 Vbeta and 13 Jbeta primers. Produced via immunoSEQ multiplex PCR; TCRdb's table is partial and in-frame only. The table shows some 150,000 clones, with approximately 80% occurring only once. The sample taken for sequencing was PBMCs. The receptors were gathered from a male donor in good health and CMV-seronegative.

This chain connects TRBV6-6 to TRBJ2-3; 10 bases are a match to TRBD2. Germline CDR1 MNHNY, CDR2 SVGAGI (reference sequence). The CDR3 spans 16 residues. The V and J ends lost 6 bases and 5 bases, in that order; junction bases with no gene match: 11. The CDR3 protein is CASSITLAGVRDTQYF. The CDR3 DNA sequence: TGTGCCAGCAGCATCACCCTAGCGGGAGTAAGAGATACGCAGTATTTT.

J is TRBJ2-3 and V is TRBV30, with 9 bases lining up with TRBD2. Germline CDR1 is GTSNPN and CDR2 is SVGIG (reference sequence). The CDR3 runs to 16 residues. The junction had 11 bases not matched to a gene; V was cut back by 3 bases and J by 4 bases. CDR3 in DNA: TGTGCCTGGAGAAGTATCGAAGCGGGAGGCGCAGATACGCAGTATTTT. Translating it yields CAWRSIEAGGADTQYF.

V and J are TRBV19 and TRBJ2-3, with TRBD1 identical over 10 bases. J was trimmed by 3 bases and V by 7 bases; bases with no gene match: 10. Germline V gives CDR1 LNHDA, CDR2 SQIVND (reference sequence). The CDR3 spans 16 residues. This CDR3 is CASTATGGGWTDTQYF. CDR3 sequence (DNA): TGTGCCAGTACCGCGACAGGGGGCGGTTGGACAGATACGCAGTATTTT.

The rearrangement joins TRBV5-4 to TRBJ2-1; 10 bases fit TRBD1. The J segment lost 7 bases and the V segment lost 0 bases, leaving 4 bases of the junction unmatched. The CDR3 is 15 residues long. Germline V lookup: CDR1 SGHNT, CDR2 YYREEE (reference sequence). The CDR3 spells CASSLGDRGTNEQFF. The DNA of the CDR3 is TGTGCCAGCAGCTTGGGGGACAGGGGAACGAATGAGCAGTTCTTC.

The genes are TRBV7-6 and TRBJ2-7, with 8 bases that match TRBD1. The germline gives CDR1 SGHVS, CDR2 FNYEAQ. Germline trimming cut 5 bases from V and 4 bases from J; bases unmatched to any gene: 13. The CDR3 has 16 amino acids. The CDR3 sequence: CASSPSPGGINYEQYF. Written as DNA, the CDR3 is TGTGCCAGCAGCCCAAGCCCAGGGGGCATTAATTACGAGCAGTACTTC.

The J gene is TRBJ2-2, the V gene TRBV29-1; D might be TRBD2 (6 bases). The CDR3 runs to 14 residues. Trimming pared 4 bases from V and 0 bases from J, leaving 9 bases between. The germline gives CDR1 SQVTM, CDR2 ANQGSEA. CDR3 bases: TGCAGCGTTGTCAGCGGGTCGAACACCGGGGAGCTGTTTTTT. Translating it yields CSVVSGSNTGELFF.

This CDR3 is CASSPLAGAYEQYF. The CDR3 coding sequence is TGTGCCAGCAGCCCTCTAGCGGGAGCCTACGAGCAGTACTTC. The chain carries TRBV2 and TRBJ2-7; the match to TRBD2 covers 10 bases. The V gene's germline CDR1 is SNHLY and CDR2 FYNNEI. The CDR3 consists of 14 residues. After removal of 6 bases from V and 2 bases from J, the junction contained 4 bases not matched to a gene.

This chain connects TRBV7-3 to TRBJ1-3; D remains unclear. CDR3 length equals 14 residues. In germline, CDR1 is SGHTA, CDR2 FQGTGA. Trimming took 0 bases from V and 7 from J, leaving 10 bases between them. The CDR3: CASSLTPSSNTIYF. CDR3 nucleotide sequence: TGTGCCAGCAGCTTAACCCCCTCGTCGAACACCATATATTTT.

This clone has just one count. The gene calls are TRBV2 and TRBJ2-1, with 8 bases identical to TRBD2. The germline CDR1 and CDR2 sequences are SNHLY and FYNNEI. V lost 4 bases and J lost 9; bases outside the gene matches: 11. The length of the CDR3 is 15 residues. In nucleotides, the CDR3 is TGTGCCAGCAGTGTACGCGGGGGGCCCATCGGTGAGCAGTTCTTC. This sequence encodes CASSVRGGPIGEQFF.

V usage is TRBV6-5 and J usage is TRBJ2-1; 7 bases map to TRBD1. Per germline, CDR1 MNHEY and CDR2 SVGAGI. After removal of 7 bases from V and 0 bases from J, the junction contained 3 bases not matched to a gene. The CDR3 length is 14 residues. The CDR3 is CASKGQSSYNEQFF. As DNA, the CDR3 is TGTGCCAGCAAGGGACAGAGCTCCTACAATGAGCAGTTCTTC.

This chain connects TRBV4-3 to TRBJ1-4; TRBD1 aligns across 7 bases. Trimming cost V 1 base and J 0 bases; bases outside gene matches: 8. Germline V gene lookup returns CDR1 LGHNA and CDR2 YSLEER. The CDR3 spans 18 residues. The CDR3 DNA reads TGCGCCAGCAGCCAAGGAAACAGGGGTTTCGCAACTAATGAAAAACTGTTTTTT. Translation: CASSQGNRGFATNEKLFF.

The chain carries TRBV6-4 and TRBJ2-2, with D possibly TRBD2 on 6 matching bases. CDR1 MRHNA and CDR2 SNTAGT come from the germline V gene. Trimming left V 3 bases short and J 4 bases short, with 15 bases between. There are 16 residues in the CDR3. CDR3 nucleotide sequence: TGTGCCAGCAGTGAGGAGGGGCCCTCGGGCACCGGGGAGCTGTTTTTT. Translating it yields CASSEEGPSGTGELFF.

CDR3 loop: CASSFTGTSPLHF. CDR3 DNA: TGTGCCAGCAGCTTCACAGGGACCTCACCCCTCCACTTT. The J gene is TRBJ1-6, the V gene TRBV7-2; D may be TRBD1 (6 bases). V was cut by 3 bases and J by 10 bases, with 10 bases left in between. The CDR3 totals 13 residues. The germline V gene encodes CDR1 SGHTA and CDR2 FQGNSA.

This clone was seen more than once but under ten times. This chain joins TRBV4-1 and TRBJ2-2, with 13 bases lining up with TRBD2. The junction had 8 bases not matched to a gene; V was cut back by 5 bases and J by 8 bases. This CDR3 spans 16 amino acids. Germline CDR1 and CDR2: MGHRA and YSYEKL. The chain's CDR3 is CASSVSGLAGEGELFF. The CDR3, as DNA: TGCGCCAGCAGCGTGAGTGGACTAGCGGGAGAAGGGGAGCTGTTTTTT.

The J gene is TRBJ2-1, the V gene TRBV15; 7 nucleotides align to TRBD2. The CDR3 length is 14 residues. V dropped 1 base and J dropped 8; count of bases not matched to a gene: 5. Germline V CDR1 and CDR2: LNHNV, YYDKDF (reference sequence). The DNA for the CDR3 is TGTGCCACCAGCAGAGTTGGGCGGGAGCATGAGCAGTTCTTC. It codes for CATSRVGREHEQFF.

About this clone: Other DNA sequences in the same sample also yield this CDR3. V usage is TRBV30 and J usage is TRBJ1-5; 7 positions agree with TRBD1. CDR3 length: 14 residues. Germline assignment: CDR1 GTSNPN and CDR2 SVGIG (reference sequence). Trimming removed 0 bases from V and 4 bases from J; junction bases left unmatched: 3. The CDR3 coding sequence is TGTGCCTGGAGTGTCGGGACAGTGAATCAGCCCCAGCATTTT. The encoded protein is CAWSVGTVNQPQHF.

The chain links TRBV5-1 to TRBJ2-5, with TRBD2 matching over 11 bases. The CDR3 extends over 17 amino acids. V lost 3 bases, J lost 5 bases, and 12 bases stayed unmatched. Germline loops: CDR1 SGHRS, CDR2 YFSETQ. CDR3 nucleotides: TGCGCCAGCAGCTATCGAACTAGCGGGAGCCCCGGGGAGACCCAGTACTTC. It is translated as CASSYRTSGSPGETQYF.

This clone was seen a handful of times. This chain links TRBV18 with TRBJ2-7; the D gene is possibly TRBD1 (6 bases). V was trimmed by 2 bases and J by 3 bases, leaving 14 bases between them. Germline loops: CDR1 KGHSH, CDR2 LQKENI. The CDR3 extends over 15 amino acids. The CDR3 DNA reads as TGTGCCAGCTCACCAGGGCCAGGGGCTAACTACGAGCAGTACTTC. This encodes CASSPGPGANYEQYF. Full variable domain (missing parts from reference TRBV18 and TRBJ2-7): NAGVMQNPRHLVRRRGQEARLRCSPMKGHSHVYWYRQLPEEGLKFMVYLQKENIIDESGMPKERFSAEFPKEGPSILRIQQVVRGDSAAYFCASSPGPGANYEQYFGPGTRLTVT.

The chain links TRBV11-3 to TRBJ2-5; no definite D call. Germline V CDR1 and CDR2: SGHNT, YENEEA. The CDR3 is made up of 14 amino acids. Trimming pared 5 bases from V and 3 bases from J, leaving 13 bases between. CDR3 sequence reads: CASSSTRSKETQYF. The CDR3 DNA is TGTGCCAGCAGCAGTACCCGGAGCAAAGAGACCCAGTACTTC.

The genes are TRBV7-6 and TRBJ2-7, with 8 bases identical to TRBD1. Germline V CDR1 and CDR2: SGHVS, FNYEAQ. V shed 0 bases, J shed 4 bases, and the junction held 5 bases outside the gene matches. This CDR3 has 15 amino acids. The DNA of the CDR3 is TGTGCCAGCAGCTTAGCTCAGGGGGCGCTGTACGAGCAGTACTTC. Its translation: CASSLAQGALYEQYF.

In its sample, this clone was seen a few times. The chain's CDR3 is CASSQDGSLSGNTIYF. CDR3 in DNA: TGCGCCAGCAGCCAAGATGGGTCACTAAGTGGAAACACCATATATTTT. The J gene is TRBJ1-3, the V gene TRBV4-3, with D unclear. CDR3 length equals 16 residues. V lost 0 bases, J lost 3 bases, and 12 bases lay in between. Germline CDR1 LGHNA, CDR2 YSLEER.

The chain recombines TRBV7-8 with TRBJ1-2; 8 nucleotides line up with TRBD1. Germline lookup yields CDR1 SGHVS and CDR2 FQNEAQ. The CDR3 sequence is 14 residues long. Losses at the gene ends were 3 bases for V and 8 bases for J; bases not matched to a gene: 8. Written as DNA, the CDR3 is TGTGCCAGCAGCTTCGGGACAGGCTCCGAAGGCTACACCTTC. Protein sequence: CASSFGTGSEGYTF.

The V and J genes are TRBV27 and TRBJ2-1; 8 bases align to TRBD2. Unmatched junction bases numbered 5, after V lost 4 bases and J lost 3 bases. The CDR3 length is 15 residues. The germline CDR1 and CDR2 sequences are MNHEY and SMNVEV (reference sequence). The CDR3 nucleotides read TGTGCCAGCAGTTCTCCTAGCGGGTTCTACAATGAGCAGTTCTTC. Translation: CASSSPSGFYNEQFF.

This chain uses TRBV4-2 with TRBJ2-3, with 10 bases matching TRBD2. Germline lookup yields CDR1 LGHNA and CDR2 YNFKEQ. The CDR3 runs to 14 residues. The V and J ends lost 10 bases and 0 bases, in that order; junction bases with no gene match: 4. DNA for the CDR3: TGTGCCATCAGGACTAGCGGAAGCACAGATACGCAGTATTTT. It is translated as CAIRTSGSTDTQYF.

The chain combines TRBV6-5 with TRBJ2-2; D perhaps matches TRBD2 (5 bases). This CDR3 has 14 residues. Deletions cut 7 bases from V and 5 bases from J, with 14 bases between. CDR1 is MNHEY and CDR2 is SVGAGI in the germline V gene. In DNA, the CDR3 is TGTGCCAGCACCACCATACGGAGGACCGGGGAGCTGTTTTTT. Its protein is CASTTIRRTGELFF.